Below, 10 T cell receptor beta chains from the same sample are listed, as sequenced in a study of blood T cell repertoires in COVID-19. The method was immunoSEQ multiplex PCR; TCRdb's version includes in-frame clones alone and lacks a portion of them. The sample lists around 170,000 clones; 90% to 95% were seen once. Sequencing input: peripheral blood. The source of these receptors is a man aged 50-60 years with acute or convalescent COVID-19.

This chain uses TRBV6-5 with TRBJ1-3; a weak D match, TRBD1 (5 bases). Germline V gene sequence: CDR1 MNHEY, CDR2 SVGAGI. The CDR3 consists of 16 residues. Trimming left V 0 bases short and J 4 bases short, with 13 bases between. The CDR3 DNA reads TGTGCCAGCAGTTACTCGAACGGGGGGTCCGGAAACACCATATATTTT. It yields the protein CASSYSNGGSGNTIYF.

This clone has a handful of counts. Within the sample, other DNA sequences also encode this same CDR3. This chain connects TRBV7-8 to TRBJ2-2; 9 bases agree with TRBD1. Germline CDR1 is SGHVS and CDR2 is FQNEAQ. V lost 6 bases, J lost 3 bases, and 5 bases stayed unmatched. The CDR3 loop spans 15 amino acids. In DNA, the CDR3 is TGTGCCAGCAGTTCACAGGGGGCTTACACCGGGGAGCTGTTTTTT. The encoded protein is CASSSQGAYTGELFF.

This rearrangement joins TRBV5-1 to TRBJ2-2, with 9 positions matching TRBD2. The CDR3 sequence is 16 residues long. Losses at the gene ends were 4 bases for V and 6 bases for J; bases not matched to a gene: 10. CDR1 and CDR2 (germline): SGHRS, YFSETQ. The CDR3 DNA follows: TGCGCCAGCAGCACCGCTGGCGGGGGGGCCGCCGGGGAGCTGTTTTTT. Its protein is CASSTAGGGAAGELFF.

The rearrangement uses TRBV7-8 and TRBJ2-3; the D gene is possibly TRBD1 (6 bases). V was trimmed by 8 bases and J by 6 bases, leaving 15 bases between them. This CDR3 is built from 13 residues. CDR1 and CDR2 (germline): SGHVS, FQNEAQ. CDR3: CASRGQQGDTQYF. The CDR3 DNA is TGTGCCAGCCGTGGACAGCAGGGTGATACGCAGTATTTT.

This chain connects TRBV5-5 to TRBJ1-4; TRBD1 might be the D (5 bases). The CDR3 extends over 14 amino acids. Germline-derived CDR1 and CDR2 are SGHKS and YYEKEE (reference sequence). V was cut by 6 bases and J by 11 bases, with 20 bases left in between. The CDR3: CASTPNTLGGKLFF. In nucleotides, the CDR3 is TGTGCCAGCACCCCGAATACCCTCGGGGGTAAACTGTTTTTT.

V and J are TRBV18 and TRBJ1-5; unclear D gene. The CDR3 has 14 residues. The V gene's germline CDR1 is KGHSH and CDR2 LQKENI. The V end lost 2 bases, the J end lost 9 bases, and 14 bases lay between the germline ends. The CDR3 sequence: CASSPEYELPPQHF. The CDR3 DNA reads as TGTGCCAGCTCACCAGAATATGAGTTGCCGCCCCAGCATTTT. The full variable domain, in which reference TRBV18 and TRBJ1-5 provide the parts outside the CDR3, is NAGVMQNPRHLVRRRGQEARLRCSPMKGHSHVYWYRQLPEEGLKFMVYLQKENIIDESGMPKERFSAEFPKEGPSILRIQQVVRGDSAAYFCASSPEYELPPQHFGDGTRLSIL.

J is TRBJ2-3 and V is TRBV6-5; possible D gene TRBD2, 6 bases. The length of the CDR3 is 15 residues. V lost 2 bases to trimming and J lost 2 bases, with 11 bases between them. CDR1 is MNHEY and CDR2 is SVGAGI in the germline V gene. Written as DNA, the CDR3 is TGTGCCAGCAGTTACGCGGGACTCCCCACAGATACGCAGTATTTT. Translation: CASSYAGLPTDTQYF.

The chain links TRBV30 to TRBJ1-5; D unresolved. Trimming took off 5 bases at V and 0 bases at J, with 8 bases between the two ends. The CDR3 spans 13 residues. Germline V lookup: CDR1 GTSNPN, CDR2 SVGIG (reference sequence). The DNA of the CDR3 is TGTGCCTGGGACGGGGATAGCAATCAGCCCCAGCATTTT. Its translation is CAWDGDSNQPQHF. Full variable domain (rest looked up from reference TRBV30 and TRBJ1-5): SQTIHQWPATLVQPVGSPLSLECTVEGTSNPNLYWYRQAAGRGLQLLFYSVGIGQISSEVPQNLSASRPQDRQFILSSKKLLLSDSGFYLCAWDGDSNQPQHFGDGTRLSIL.

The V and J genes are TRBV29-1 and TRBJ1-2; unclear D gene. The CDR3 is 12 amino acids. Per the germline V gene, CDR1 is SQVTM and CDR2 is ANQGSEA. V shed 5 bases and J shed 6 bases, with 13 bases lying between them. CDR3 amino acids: CSVLEGMNGYTF. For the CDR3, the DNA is TGCAGCGTTCTCGAGGGCATGAATGGCTACACCTTC.

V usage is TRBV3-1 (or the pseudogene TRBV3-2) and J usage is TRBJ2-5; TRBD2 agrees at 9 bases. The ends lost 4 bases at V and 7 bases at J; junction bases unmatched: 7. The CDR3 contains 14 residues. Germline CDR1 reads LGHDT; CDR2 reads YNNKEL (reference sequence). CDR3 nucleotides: TGTGCCAGCAGCCGAGATCTAGCGGGGCGGACCCAGTACTTC. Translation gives CASSRDLAGRTQYF.